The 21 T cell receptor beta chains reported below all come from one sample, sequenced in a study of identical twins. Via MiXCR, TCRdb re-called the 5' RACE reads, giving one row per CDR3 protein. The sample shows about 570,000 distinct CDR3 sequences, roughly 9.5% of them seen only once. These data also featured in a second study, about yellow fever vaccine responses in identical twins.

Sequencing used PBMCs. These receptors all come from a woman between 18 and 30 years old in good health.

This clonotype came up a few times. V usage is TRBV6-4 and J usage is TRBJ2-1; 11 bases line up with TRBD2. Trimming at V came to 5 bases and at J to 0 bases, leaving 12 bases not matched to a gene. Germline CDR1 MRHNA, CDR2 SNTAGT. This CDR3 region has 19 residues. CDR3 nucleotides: TGTGCCAGCAGTAACCCTAGCGGGAGGCGGGGGGGCTCCTACAATGAGCAGTTCTTC. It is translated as CASSNPSGRRGGSYNEQFF.

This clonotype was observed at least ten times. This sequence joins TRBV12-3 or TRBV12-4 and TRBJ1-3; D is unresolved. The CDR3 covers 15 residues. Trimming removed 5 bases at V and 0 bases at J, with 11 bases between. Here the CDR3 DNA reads TGTGCCAGCAGTAAGGCCAGGCTCTCTGGAAACACCATATATTTT. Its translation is CASSKARLSGNTIYF.

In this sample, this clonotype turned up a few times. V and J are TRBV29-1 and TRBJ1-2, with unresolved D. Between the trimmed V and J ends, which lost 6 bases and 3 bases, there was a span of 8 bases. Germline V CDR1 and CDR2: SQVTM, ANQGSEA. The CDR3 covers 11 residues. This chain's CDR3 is CSVTSDYGYTF. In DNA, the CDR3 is TGCAGCGTGACAAGCGACTATGGCTACACCTTC.

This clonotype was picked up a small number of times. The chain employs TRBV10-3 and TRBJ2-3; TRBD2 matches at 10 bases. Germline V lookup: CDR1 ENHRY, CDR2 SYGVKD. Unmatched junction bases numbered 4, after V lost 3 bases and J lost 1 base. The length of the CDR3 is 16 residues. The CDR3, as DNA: TGTGCCATCAGTGAACGAGCGGGAGGGGGCACAGATACGCAGTATTTT. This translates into CAISERAGGGTDTQYF.

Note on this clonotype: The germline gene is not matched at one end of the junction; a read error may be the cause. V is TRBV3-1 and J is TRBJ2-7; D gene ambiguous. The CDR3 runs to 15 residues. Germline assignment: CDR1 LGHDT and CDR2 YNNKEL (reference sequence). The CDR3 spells CACSPRPGSSYEQYF. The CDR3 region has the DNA TGTGCCTGCAGCCCCAGGCCGGGTAGCTCCTACGAGCAGTACTTC.

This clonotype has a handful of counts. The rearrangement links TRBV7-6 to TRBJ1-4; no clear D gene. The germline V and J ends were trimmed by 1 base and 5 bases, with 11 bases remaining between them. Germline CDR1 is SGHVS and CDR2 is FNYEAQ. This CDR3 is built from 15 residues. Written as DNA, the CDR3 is TGTGCCAGCAGCTTAGGGCCCACGGGGAATGAAAAACTGTTTTTT. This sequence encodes CASSLGPTGNEKLFF.

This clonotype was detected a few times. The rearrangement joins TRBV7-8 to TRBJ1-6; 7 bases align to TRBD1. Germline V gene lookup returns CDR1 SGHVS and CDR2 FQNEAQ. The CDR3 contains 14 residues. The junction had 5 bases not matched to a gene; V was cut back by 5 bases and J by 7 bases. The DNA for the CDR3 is TGTGCCAGCAGCCACCGACAGGGAAATTCACCCCTCCACTTT. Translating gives CASSHRQGNSPLHF.

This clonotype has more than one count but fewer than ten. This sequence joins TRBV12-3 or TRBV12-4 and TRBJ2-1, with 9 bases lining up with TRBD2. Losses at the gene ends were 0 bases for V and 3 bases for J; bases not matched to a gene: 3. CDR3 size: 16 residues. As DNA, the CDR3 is TGTGCCAGCAGTTTAGCGACTAGCGGTCTCTACAATGAGCAGTTCTTC. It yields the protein CASSLATSGLYNEQFF.

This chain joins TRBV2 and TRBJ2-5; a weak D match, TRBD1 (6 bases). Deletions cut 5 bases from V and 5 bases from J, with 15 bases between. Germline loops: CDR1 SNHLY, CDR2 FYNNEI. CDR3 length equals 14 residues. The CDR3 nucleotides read TGTGCCAGCAGTCCAGACAGGTCTGAGGAGACCCAGTACTTC. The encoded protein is CASSPDRSEETQYF.

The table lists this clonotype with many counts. The CDR3 protein is CASSSERGLNEQFF. The CDR3, as DNA: TGTGCCAGCAGCTCCGAGCGGGGGCTCAATGAGCAGTTCTTC. V gene TRBV11-2 combines with J gene TRBJ2-1; 8 bases match TRBD2. V dropped 4 bases and J dropped 6; count of bases not matched to a gene: 5. CDR1 and CDR2 from the germline V gene are SGHAT and FQNNGV. The CDR3 spans 14 residues.

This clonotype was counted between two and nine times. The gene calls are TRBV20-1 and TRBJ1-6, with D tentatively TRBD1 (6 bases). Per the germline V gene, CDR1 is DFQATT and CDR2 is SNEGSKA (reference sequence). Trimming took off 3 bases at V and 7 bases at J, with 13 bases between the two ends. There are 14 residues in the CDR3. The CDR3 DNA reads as TGCAGTGCTAGCGGGGGCCTGACGAATTCACCCCTCCACTTT. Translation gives CSASGGLTNSPLHF.

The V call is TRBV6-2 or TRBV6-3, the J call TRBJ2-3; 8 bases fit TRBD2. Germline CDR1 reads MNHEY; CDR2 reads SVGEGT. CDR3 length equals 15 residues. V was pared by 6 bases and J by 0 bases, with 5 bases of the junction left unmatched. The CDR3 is CASRHSGASTDTQYF. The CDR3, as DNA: TGTGCCAGCAGACATAGCGGGGCTAGCACAGATACGCAGTATTTT.

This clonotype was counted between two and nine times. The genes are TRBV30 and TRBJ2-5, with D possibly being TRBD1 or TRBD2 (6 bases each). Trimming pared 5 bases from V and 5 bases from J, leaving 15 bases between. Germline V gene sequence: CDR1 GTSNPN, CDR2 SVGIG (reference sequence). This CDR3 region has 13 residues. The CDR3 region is CAWGPGGGETQYF. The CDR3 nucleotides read TGTGCCTGGGGGCCCGGGGGCGGTGAGACCCAGTACTTC.

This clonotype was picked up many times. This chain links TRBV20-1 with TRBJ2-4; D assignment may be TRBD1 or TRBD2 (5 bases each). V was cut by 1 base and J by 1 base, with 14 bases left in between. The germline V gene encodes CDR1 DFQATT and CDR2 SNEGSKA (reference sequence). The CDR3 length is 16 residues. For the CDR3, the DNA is TGCAGTGCTAGAGTAGGGACGATCCTGGCCAAAAACATTCAGTACTTC. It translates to CSARVGTILAKNIQYF.

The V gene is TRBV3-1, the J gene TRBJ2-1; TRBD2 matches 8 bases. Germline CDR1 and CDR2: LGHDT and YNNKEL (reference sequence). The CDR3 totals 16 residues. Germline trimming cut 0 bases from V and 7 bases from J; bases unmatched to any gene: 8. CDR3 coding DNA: TGTGCCAGCAGCCAAGAGTTCGGGGGGGCCGCGAATGAGCAGTTCTTC. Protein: CASSQEFGGAANEQFF.

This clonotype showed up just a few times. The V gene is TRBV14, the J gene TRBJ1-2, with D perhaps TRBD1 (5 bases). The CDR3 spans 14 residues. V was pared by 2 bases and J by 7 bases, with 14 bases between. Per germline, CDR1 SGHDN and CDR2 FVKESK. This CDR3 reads CASSQTTGFGGYTF. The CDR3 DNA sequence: TGTGCCAGCAGCCAAACAACAGGATTCGGTGGCTACACCTTC.

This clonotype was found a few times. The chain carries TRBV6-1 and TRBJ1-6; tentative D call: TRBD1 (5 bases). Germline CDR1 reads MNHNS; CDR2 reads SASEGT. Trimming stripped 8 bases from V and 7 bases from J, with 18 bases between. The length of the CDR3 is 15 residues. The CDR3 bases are TGTGCCAGCTGGGCCCCGGGACGAGTGAATTCACCCCTCCACTTT. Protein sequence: CASWAPGRVNSPLHF.

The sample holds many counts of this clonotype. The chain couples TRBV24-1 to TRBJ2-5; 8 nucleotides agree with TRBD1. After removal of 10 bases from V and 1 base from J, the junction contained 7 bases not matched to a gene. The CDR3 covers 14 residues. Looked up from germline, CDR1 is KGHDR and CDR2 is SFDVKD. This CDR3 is CATRGTGRQETQYF. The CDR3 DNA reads TGTGCCACTCGTGGGACAGGCCGCCAAGAGACCCAGTACTTC.

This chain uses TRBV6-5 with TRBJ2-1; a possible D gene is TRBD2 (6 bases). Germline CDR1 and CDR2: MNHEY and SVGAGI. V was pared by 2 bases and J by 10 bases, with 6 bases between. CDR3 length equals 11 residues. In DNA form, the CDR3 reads TGTGCCAGCAGTTACGCGGGGGAGCAGTTCTTC. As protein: CASSYAGEQFF.

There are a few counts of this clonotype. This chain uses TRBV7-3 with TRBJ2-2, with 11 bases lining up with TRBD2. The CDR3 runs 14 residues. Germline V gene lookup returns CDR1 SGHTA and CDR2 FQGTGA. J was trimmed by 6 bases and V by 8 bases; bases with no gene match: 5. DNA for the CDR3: TGTGCCAGCCAGACTAGCGGGAATGCCGGGGAGCTGTTTTTT. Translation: CASQTSGNAGELFF.

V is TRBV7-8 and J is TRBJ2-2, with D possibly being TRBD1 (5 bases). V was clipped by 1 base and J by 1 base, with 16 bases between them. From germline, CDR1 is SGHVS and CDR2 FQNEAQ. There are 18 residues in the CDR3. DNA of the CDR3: TGTGCCAGCAGCTTAGGGGGCACACCCTTAGGGAACACCGGGGAGCTGTTTTTT. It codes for CASSLGGTPLGNTGELFF.